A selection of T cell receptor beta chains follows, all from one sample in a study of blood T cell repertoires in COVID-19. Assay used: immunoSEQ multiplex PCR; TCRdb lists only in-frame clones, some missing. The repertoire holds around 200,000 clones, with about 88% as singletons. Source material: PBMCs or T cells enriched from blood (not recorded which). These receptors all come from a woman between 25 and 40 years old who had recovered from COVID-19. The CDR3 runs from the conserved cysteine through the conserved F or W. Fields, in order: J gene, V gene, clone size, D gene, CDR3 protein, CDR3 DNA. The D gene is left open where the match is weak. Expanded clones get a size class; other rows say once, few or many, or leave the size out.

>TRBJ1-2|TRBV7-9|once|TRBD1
CASSRPDRGDYGYTF
TGTGCCAGCAGCCGCCCAGACAGGGGGGACTATGGCTACACCTTC
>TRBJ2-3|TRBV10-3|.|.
CAISRTVLDTQYF
TGTGCCATCAGTAGGACAGTGCTCGATACGCAGTATTTT
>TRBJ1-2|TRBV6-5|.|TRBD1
CASSLGQGAGVGYTF
TGTGCCAGCAGTTTGGGACAGGGGGCGGGGGTTGGCTACACCTTC
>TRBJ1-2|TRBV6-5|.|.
CASSYLDRSYGYTF
TGTGCCAGCAGTTACCTTGACAGGTCGTATGGCTACACCTTC
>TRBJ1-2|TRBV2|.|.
CASRANRNVGYGYTF
TGTGCCAGCAGGGCAAACAGGAACGTCGGCTATGGCTACACCTTC
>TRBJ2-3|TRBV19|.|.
CASSPLMTGISTDTQYF
TGTGCCAGTAGTCCCTTAATGACGGGGATTAGCACAGATACGCAGTATTTT
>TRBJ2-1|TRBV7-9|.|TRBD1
CASSRTGDNEQFF
TGTGCCAGCAGCCGGACAGGCGACAATGAGCAGTTCTTC
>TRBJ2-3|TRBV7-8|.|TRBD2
CASRVDRGTSGATSTDTQYF
TGTGCCAGCAGAGTGGACCGCGGGACTAGCGGAGCTACTAGCACAGATACGCAGTATTTT
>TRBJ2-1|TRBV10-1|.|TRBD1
CASSSGGDEQFF
TGCGCCAGCAGTTCAGGGGGCGATGAGCAGTTCTTC
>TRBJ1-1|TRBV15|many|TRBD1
CATSRARTGEAFF
TGTGCCACCAGCAGAGCTAGGACAGGTGAAGCTTTCTTT
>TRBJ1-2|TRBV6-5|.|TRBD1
CASSLRDRDLYGYTF
TGTGCCAGCAGTCTCCGGGACAGGGACCTCTATGGCTACACCTTC
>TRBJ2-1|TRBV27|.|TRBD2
CASSFLLAGGYNEQFF
TGTGCCAGCAGTTTCCTCCTAGCGGGAGGGTACAATGAGCAGTTCTTC
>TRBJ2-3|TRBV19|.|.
CASTARSLGDTQYF
TGTGCCAGTACCGCCCGCAGCCTGGGCGATACGCAGTATTTT
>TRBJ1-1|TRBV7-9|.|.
CASSLDTPGTEAFF
TGTGCCAGCAGCTTAGATACACCGGGGACTGAAGCTTTCTTT
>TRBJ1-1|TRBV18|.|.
CASSPRSTDLNTEAFF
TGTGCCAGCTCGCCCAGATCGACAGATTTGAACACTGAAGCTTTCTTT
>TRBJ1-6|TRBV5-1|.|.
CASSPVTGLNSPLHF
TGCGCCAGCAGCCCGGTCACAGGGCTCAATTCACCCCTCCACTTT
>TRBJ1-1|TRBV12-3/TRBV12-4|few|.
CASSFGQGEAFF
TGTGCCAGCAGTTTCGGACAAGGGGAAGCTTTCTTT